Listed below are T cell receptor beta chains from one sample, sequenced in a study of tumor and adjacent non-tumor tissue in lung cancer. TCRdb processed the multiplex PCR reads anew with MiXCR; each CDR3 protein has one entry. The sample consists of about 76,000 distinct CDR3 sequences, around two thirds of them appearing once. The sample consisted of lung tumor tissue. The receptors were gathered from a woman in her 70s with non-small cell lung cancer. Both conserved end residues are part of each CDR3.

CDR3 protein,V gene
CSALIGNYGYAF,TRBV20-1
CSVVEGTGELFF,TRBV29-1
CASSLFSGCGTEAFF,TRBV5-1
CASSRPSRGLSSYNSPLHF,TRBV7-9
CASSLALSGRGADTQYF,TRBV5-1
CASTPNRAGRNEQFF,TRBV6-6
CASNWGTNNEQFF,TRBV7-9
CGVGQGASTDTQCF,TRBV29-1
CATFDRDGTGELFF,TRBV6-2/TRBV6-3
CASSFGGAEQYF,TRBV7-8
CAISEGGAGNNGQFF,TRBV10-3
CASSYSNRVKGEKLFF,TRBV6-6
CASNQESLLAGQETQYF,TRBV4-1
CANRPDRANTEAFF,TRBV4-2
CASSLSGIYGYTF,TRBV7-2
CESIGDRKTEAFF,TRBV11-1
CASILDTRTSGEQFF,TRBV11-3
CSAQDRATYEQYF,TRBV20-1
CASSAGGTGDTNSNQSQHF,TRBV6-2/TRBV6-3
CASSLDGLAGGSGELFF,TRBV5-1
CPSSEAGRDTQYF,TRBV6-1
CASRGTGDPAKNIQYF,TRBV28
CASRPTSGEYNEQFF,TRBV28
CASSQESKREGLAYEQYF,TRBV4-1
CASSVEGETEAFF,TRBV6-1
CASSKGWPGEF,TRBV6-1
CACKDGGSKGYDEQFF,TRBV6-1
CSARGGLAGERTDTQYF,TRBV20-1
CARRPKQGSEQYF,TRBV10-1
CGSSLAPGGDEQFF,TRBV5-1
CASSQRTGDGTEALF,TRBV4-1
CNVDGGGERLFF,TRBV29-1
CANSLEGPYGYTF,TRBV11-2
CASSLTPSGRNTWGLFF,TRBV7-3
CANSLDRATDTQYF,TRBV5-1
CATSRDRGIDGYTF,TRBV15
CARSLDPDMNEQLF,TRBV11-3
CASSLQANTGELFF,TRBV6-1
CASSLNQGNEQFF,TRBV5-1
CASSKAPSSGNTIYF,TRBV21-1
CASSETPPPYCTEAFF,TRBV6-1
CASSNPGHQNYGYTF,TRBV6-5
CASSYSIEFRPSGRQSSYNEQFF,TRBV6-5
CAWSAGYGNTIYF,TRBV30
CASSFRTSGSYNKQFF,TRBV12-3/TRBV12-4